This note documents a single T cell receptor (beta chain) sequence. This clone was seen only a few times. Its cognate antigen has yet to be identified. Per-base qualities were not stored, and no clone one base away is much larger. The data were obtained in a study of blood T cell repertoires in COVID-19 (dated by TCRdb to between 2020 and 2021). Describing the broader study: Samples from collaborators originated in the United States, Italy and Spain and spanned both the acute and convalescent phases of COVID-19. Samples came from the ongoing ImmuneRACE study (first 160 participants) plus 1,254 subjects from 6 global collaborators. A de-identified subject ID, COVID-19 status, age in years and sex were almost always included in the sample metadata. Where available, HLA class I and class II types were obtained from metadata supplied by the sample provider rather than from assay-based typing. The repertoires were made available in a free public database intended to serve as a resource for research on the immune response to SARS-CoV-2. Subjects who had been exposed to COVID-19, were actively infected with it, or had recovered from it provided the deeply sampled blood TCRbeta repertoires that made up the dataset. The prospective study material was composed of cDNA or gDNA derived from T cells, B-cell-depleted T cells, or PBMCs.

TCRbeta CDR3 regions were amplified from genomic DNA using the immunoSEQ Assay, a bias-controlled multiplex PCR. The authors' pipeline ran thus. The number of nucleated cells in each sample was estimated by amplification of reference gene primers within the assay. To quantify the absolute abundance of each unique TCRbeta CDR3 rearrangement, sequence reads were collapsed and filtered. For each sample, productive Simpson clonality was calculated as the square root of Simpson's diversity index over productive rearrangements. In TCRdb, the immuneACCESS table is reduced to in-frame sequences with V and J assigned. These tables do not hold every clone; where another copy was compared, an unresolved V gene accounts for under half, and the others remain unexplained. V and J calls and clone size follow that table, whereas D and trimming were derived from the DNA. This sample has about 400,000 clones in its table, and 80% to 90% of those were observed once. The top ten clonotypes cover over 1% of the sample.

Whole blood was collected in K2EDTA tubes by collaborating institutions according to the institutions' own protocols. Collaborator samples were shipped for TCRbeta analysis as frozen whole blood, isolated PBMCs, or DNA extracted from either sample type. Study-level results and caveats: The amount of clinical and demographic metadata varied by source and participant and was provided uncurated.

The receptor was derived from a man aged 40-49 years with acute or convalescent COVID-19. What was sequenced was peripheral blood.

DNA sequence: TGTGCCAGCAGGCGAGAAACCGGGGAGCTGTTTTTT. The resulting protein is CASRRETGELFF. This chain is built from TRBV12-3 or TRBV12-4 and TRBJ2-2; the D gene remains uncertain. The V and J ends are trimmed by 6 bases and 5 bases, leaving 7 bases between them. The CDR3, cysteine through phenylalanine, is 12 amino acids long. Solely the CDR3 DNA is kept, with 36 bases framed from the first base.